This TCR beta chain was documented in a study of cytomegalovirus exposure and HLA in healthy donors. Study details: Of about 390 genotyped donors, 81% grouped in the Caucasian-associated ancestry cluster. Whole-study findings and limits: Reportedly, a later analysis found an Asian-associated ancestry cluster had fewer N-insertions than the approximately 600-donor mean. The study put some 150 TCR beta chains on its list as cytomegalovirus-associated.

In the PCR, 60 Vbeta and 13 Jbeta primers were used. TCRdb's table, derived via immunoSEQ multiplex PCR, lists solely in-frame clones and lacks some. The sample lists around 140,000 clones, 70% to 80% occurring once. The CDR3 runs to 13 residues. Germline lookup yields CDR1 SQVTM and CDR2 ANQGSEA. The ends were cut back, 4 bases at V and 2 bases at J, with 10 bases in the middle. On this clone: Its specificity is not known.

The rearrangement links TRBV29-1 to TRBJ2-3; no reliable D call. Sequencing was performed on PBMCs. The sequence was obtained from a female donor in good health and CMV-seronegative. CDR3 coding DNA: TGCAGCGTTGCCTTTGCGTCCACAGATACGCAGTATTTT. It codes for CSVAFASTDTQYF.